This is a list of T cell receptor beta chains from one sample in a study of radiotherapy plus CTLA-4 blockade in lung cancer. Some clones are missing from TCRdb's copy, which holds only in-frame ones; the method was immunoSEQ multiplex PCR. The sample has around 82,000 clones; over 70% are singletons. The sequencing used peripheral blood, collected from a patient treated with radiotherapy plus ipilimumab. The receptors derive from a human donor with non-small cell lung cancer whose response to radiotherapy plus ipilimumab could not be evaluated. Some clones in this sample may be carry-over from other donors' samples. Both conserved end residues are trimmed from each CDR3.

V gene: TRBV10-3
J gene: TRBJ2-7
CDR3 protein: AIKEDRGSFYEQY

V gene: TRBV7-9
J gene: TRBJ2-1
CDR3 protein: ASSVGLPNEQF

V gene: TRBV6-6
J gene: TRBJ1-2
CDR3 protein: ASSADWTGDGYT

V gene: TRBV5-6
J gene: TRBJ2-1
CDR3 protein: ASSPLDGSYNEQF

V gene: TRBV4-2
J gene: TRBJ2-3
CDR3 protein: ASSQASSGTDTQY

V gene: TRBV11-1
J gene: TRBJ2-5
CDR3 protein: ASTLRMGTGLETQY

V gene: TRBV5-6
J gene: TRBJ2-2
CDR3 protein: ASSWTGGDTGELF

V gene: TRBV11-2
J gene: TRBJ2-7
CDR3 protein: ASSPPTGWNEQY

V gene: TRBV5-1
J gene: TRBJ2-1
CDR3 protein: ASSRSGGGFYNEQF

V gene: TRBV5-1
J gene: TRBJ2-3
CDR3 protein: ASSLGQISSTDTQY

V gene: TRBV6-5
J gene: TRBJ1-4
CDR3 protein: ASSYSDSRNEKLF

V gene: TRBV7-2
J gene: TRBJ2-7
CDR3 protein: ASSLDRGSYEQY

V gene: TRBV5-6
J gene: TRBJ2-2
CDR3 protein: ASSWGQATGELF

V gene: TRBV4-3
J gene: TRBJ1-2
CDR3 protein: ASSQATQGSGYT

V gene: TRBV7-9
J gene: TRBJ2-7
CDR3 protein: ASSSTTYEQY

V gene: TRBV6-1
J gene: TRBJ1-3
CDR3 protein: ASSEASTYGNTIY

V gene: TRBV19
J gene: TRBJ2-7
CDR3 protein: ASSAAWGGIADEQY

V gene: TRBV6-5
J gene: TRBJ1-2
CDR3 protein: ATFDNPSYT

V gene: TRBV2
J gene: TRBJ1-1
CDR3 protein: ASSDSGNTEAF

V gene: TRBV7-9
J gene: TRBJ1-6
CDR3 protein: ASSPVQGWDSPLH

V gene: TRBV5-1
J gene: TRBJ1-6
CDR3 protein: ASSHPQGHSPLH

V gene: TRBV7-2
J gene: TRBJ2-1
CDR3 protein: ASSPDRGAYNEQF

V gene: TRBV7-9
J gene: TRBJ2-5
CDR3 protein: ASYGTGGGETQY

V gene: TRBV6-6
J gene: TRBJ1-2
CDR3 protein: ASSYAANYGYT

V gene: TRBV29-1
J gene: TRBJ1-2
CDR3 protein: SVERDYGYT